This TCR beta chain comes out of a study of cytomegalovirus exposure and HLA in healthy donors. Study results and limitations: A later analysis reported that several of the most significant clusters appeared to be linked to common viral pathogens, among them Epstein-Barr virus. Sequencing depth across donors, presence/absence analyses assumed, was roughly uniform. Upon later analysis, HLA-associated TCR beta chains proved more clonally expanded than other, equally common chains.

PCR amplification relied on 60 Vbeta primers (plus 13 Jbeta primers). Profiled with immunoSEQ multiplex PCR; TCRdb holds only in-frame clones, not every one. This sample has more than 110,000 clones, with 76% found just once. With respect to this clone: The antigen remains unidentified.

Sequencing was done on a sample of PBMCs. This receptor was obtained from a young man in good health and CMV-seronegative.

CDR3: CASRDGQGDPQHF. The DNA for the CDR3 is TGCGCCAGCAGGGATGGACAGGGGGATCCCCAGCATTTT. The chain links TRBV10-1 to TRBJ1-5; 10 bases are shared with TRBD1. The CDR3 runs to 13 residues. The germline V gene encodes CDR1 WNHNN and CDR2 SYGVQD (reference sequence). After removal of 6 bases from V and 10 bases from J, the junction contained 6 bases not matched to a gene.